This T cell receptor (beta chain) was obtained from a study of CD8 T cell repertoires and HIV-1 epitope variants. The study's findings and limits: This assay reports beta chains of antigen-expanded cells, not T cell function.

In the case of this clone: Its antigen is unknown.

The CDR3 has 11 residues. Trimming stripped 0 bases from V and 6 bases from J, with 0 bases between. Germline V gene sequence: CDR1 SGDLS, CDR2 YYNGEE. The table came from immunoSEQ multiplex PCR; TCRdb's copy has only in-frame clones and leaves some out. This sample has a few thousand clones, with around 72% found just once. The origin of this receptor is a male donor with HIV. This rearrangement joins TRBV9 to TRBJ2-2; D is unclear. The sequenced sample consisted of cultured CD8+ T cells derived from PBMCs. This CDR3 reads CASSVAGELFF. The CDR3 DNA follows: TGTGCCAGCAGCGTAGCCGGGGAGCTGTTTTTT.